These 18 T cell receptor beta chains were all obtained from the same sample, sequenced in a study of CD8+ T cells in alopecia areata listed by TCRdb under 2018. Receptor amplification or capture employed the immunoSEQ multiplex PCR assay. To provide template for TCR sequencing, every sample had RNA extracted and reverse transcribed into cDNA. This is the immuneACCESS table as TCRdb keeps it, with only in-frame sequences that have V and J called. A part of the clones is gone; compared with another copy, unresolved V genes explain less than half, and the rest is unexplained. The sample profile shows more than 150,000 clones; roughly half of them were found once. Jointly, the top ten make up 10% of the sample. Explained via the paper, the treatment or condition label denotes: oral pan-JAK inhibitor, 5-10 mg twice daily. Here the sequenced sample was CD8+ T cells sorted from blood, taken at week 52, from a patient treated with tofacitinib. These receptors all come from a human donor with alopecia areata.

The chain recombines TRBV7-8 with TRBJ2-5; TRBD2 aligns across 8 bases. Unmatched junction bases numbered 11, after V lost 3 bases and J lost 2 bases. The CDR3 totals 17 residues. The germline gives CDR1 SGHVS, CDR2 FQNEAQ. Written as DNA, the CDR3 is TGTGCCAGCAGCTTTCTGGAGCGGGGGCTCCCACAAGAGACCCAGTACTTC. It codes for CASSFLERGLPQETQYF.

The chain is built from TRBV7-8 and TRBJ2-1; 8 positions agree with TRBD2. This CDR3 contains 15 residues. After removal of 11 bases from V and 0 bases from J, the junction contained 9 bases not matched to a gene. The germline gives CDR1 SGHVS, CDR2 FQNEAQ. The DNA for the CDR3 is TGTGCCTCCCAGGCGGGGGGCAGCTCCTACAATGAGCAGTTCTTC. Translation gives CASQAGGSSYNEQFF.

The chain recombines TRBV5-6 with TRBJ1-1; D remains unclear. The CDR3 is 13 amino acids. The germline CDR1 and CDR2 sequences are SGHDT and YYEEEE. Trimming took 1 base from V and 1 from J, leaving 5 bases between them. The CDR3 is CASSLIQNTEAFF. CDR3 sequence (DNA): TGTGCCAGCAGCTTGATTCAGAACACTGAAGCTTTCTTT.

The chain couples TRBV6-1 to TRBJ2-5; D call uncertain. Germline V lookup: CDR1 MNHNS, CDR2 SASEGT. This CDR3 spans 15 amino acids. The V and J ends lost 4 bases and 5 bases respectively, with 17 bases between them. CDR3 DNA sequence: TGTGCCAGCAGTGGCATCGGCGGTCCACAGGAGACCCAGTACTTC. Translating it yields CASSGIGGPQETQYF.

This clone was recorded a few times. This chain connects TRBV9 to TRBJ1-2; no definite D call. The CDR3 extends over 13 amino acids. V was clipped by 0 bases and J by 10 bases, with 13 bases between them. CDR1 is SGDLS, CDR2 YYNGEE, per germline. CDR3 coding DNA: TGTGCCAGCAGCGTAGCCGCCGGTAGCGTCTACACCTTC. Translation gives CASSVAAGSVYTF.

The chain combines TRBV30 with TRBJ1-1; D not certain. The V and J ends lost 1 base and 8 bases respectively, with 5 bases between them. This CDR3 comprises 10 residues. In germline, CDR1 is GTSNPN, CDR2 SVGIG (reference sequence). The CDR3 region is CAWSDAEAFF. CDR3 sequence (DNA): TGTGCCTGGAGTGACGCGGAAGCTTTCTTT.

The gene calls are TRBV29-1 and TRBJ1-4; D is ambiguous. The CDR3 is 14 amino acids. The germline V and J ends were trimmed by 4 bases and 0 bases, with 9 bases remaining between them. Germline loops: CDR1 SQVTM, CDR2 ANQGSEA. The CDR3 here is CSVASFATNEKLFF. CDR3 sequence (DNA): TGCAGCGTTGCCAGCTTTGCAACTAATGAAAAACTGTTTTTT.

The rearrangement joins TRBV4-3 to TRBJ2-1; 8 bases align to TRBD2. The trim removed 0 bases at V and 8 bases at J, leaving 6 bases unmatched. CDR1 and CDR2 from the germline V gene are LGHNA and YSLEER. The CDR3 runs 15 residues. CDR3 DNA sequence: TGCGCCAGCAGCCAAGAGAGGGGGACTAGTGATGAGCAGTTCTTC. This encodes CASSQERGTSDEQFF.

CDR3 loop: CASSPTLQGSEAFF. In nucleotides, the CDR3 is TGTGCCAGCAGCCCGACTCTACAGGGCTCAGAAGCTTTCTTT. The chain recombines TRBV5-6 with TRBJ1-1; possibly TRBD1 for D (6 bases). Trimming pared 4 bases from V and 8 bases from J, leaving 18 bases between. The CDR3 contains 14 residues. Germline-derived CDR1 and CDR2 are SGHDT and YYEEEE.

The rearrangement joins TRBV18 to TRBJ2-7; tentatively, D is TRBD1 (5 bases). The CDR3 sequence is 15 residues long. Trimming cost V 3 bases and J 3 bases, with 15 bases left between them. Per germline, CDR1 KGHSH and CDR2 LQKENI. Here the CDR3 reads CASSPAARVVYEQYF. DNA for the CDR3: TGTGCCAGCTCACCCGCCGCCAGGGTGGTCTACGAGCAGTACTTC.

This clone was counted between two and nine times. The chain couples TRBV5-1 to TRBJ2-1; weak D call: TRBD2 (5 bases). CDR1 SGHRS and CDR2 YFSETQ come from the germline V gene. Trimming removed 2 bases at V and 7 bases at J, with 10 bases between. The CDR3 runs to 13 residues. In nucleotides, the CDR3 is TGCGCCAGCAGCTTTCCCGAGGGAAATGAGCAGTTCTTC. This codes for CASSFPEGNEQFF.

The chain joins TRBV15 to TRBJ2-7; either TRBD1 or TRBD2 may fit D (5 bases each). CDR1 is LNHNV and CDR2 is YYDKDF in the germline V gene (reference sequence). This CDR3 spans 14 amino acids. V gave up 5 bases and J gave up 2 bases, with 13 bases separating them. The CDR3 spells CATSSEGRPYEQYF. CDR3 bases: TGTGCCACCAGCTCCGAGGGACGACCCTACGAGCAGTACTTC.

CDR3 region: CARSGGYTDTQYF. The CDR3 DNA reads TGTGCCAGAAGCGGGGGCTACACAGATACGCAGTATTTT. V and J are TRBV2 and TRBJ2-3, with 8 bases lining up with TRBD2. CDR1 SNHLY and CDR2 FYNNEI come from the germline V gene. The ends lost 9 bases at V and 2 bases at J; junction bases unmatched: 4. The CDR3 runs to 13 residues.

This clone has more than one count but fewer than ten. This chain uses TRBV9 with TRBJ2-3; D is possibly TRBD1 (6 bases). The CDR3 loop spans 16 amino acids. Trimming pared 0 bases from V and 3 bases from J, leaving 14 bases between. CDR1 is SGDLS, CDR2 YYNGEE, per germline. The CDR3 is CASSVEGGVWTDTQYF. The CDR3 DNA reads TGTGCCAGCAGCGTAGAAGGGGGAGTATGGACAGATACGCAGTATTTT.

There are a few counts of this clone. This chain links TRBV19 with TRBJ1-1, with 9 nucleotides matching TRBD1. The CDR3 contains 15 residues. With 5 bases clipped from V and 4 bases from J, the junction kept 8 bases outside the gene matches. CDR1 is LNHDA, CDR2 SQIVND, per germline (reference sequence). The DNA of the CDR3 is TGTGCCAGTAGTGGATGGACAGGGGTGAGCACTGAAGCTTTCTTT. Translation gives CASSGWTGVSTEAFF.

V gene TRBV7-9 combines with J gene TRBJ1-6; the D gene is possibly TRBD1 (5 bases). Trimming removed 2 bases at V and 7 bases at J, with 9 bases between. Germline loops: CDR1 SEHNR, CDR2 FQNEAQ (reference sequence). The CDR3 has 14 residues. The CDR3 DNA follows: TGTGCCAGCAGCTTACGGGGGGAGAATTCACCCCTCCACTTT. This codes for CASSLRGENSPLHF. Supplemented by reference TRBV7-9 and TRBJ1-6, the full variable domain reads DTGVSQNPRHKITKRGQNVTFRCDPISEHNRLYWYRQTLGQGPEFLTYFQNEAQLEKSRLLSDRFSAERPKGSFSTLEIQRTEQGDSAMYLCASSLRGENSPLHFGNGTRLTVT.

This clone has just one count. This chain links TRBV20-1 with TRBJ2-7; weak D call: TRBD1 (6 bases). CDR1 and CDR2 (germline): DFQATT, SNEGSKA (reference sequence). Trimming shortened V by 3 bases and J by 9 bases, and 12 bases separated the two germline ends. This CDR3 region has 11 residues. The CDR3 DNA follows: TGCAGTGCTAGGACTTTAGGGGGGCAGTACTTC. Protein sequence: CSARTLGGQYF.

The rearrangement uses TRBV5-5 and TRBJ2-7, with D uncertain. The germline V gene encodes CDR1 SGHKS and CDR2 YYEKEE (reference sequence). V gave up 2 bases and J gave up 0 bases, with 9 bases separating them. This CDR3 spans 14 amino acids. The CDR3 coding sequence is TGTGCCAGCAGCTTCGGACCCAGCTCCTACGAGCAGTACTTC. Translated: CASSFGPSSYEQYF. Full variable domain (rest looked up from reference TRBV5-5 and TRBJ2-7): DAGVTQSPTHLIKTRGQQVTLRCSPISGHKSVSWYQQVLGQGPQFIFQYYEKEERGRGNFPDRFSARQFPNYSSELNVNALLLGDSALYLCASSFGPSSYEQYFGPGTRLTVT.